This TCR beta chain is from a study of blood T cell repertoires in COVID-19 (TCRdb year 2020). Regarding the research as a whole: Samples covering the acute and convalescent phases of COVID-19 were provided by collaborators in the United States, Italy and Spain. The prospective study material was composed of cDNA or gDNA derived from T cells, B-cell-depleted T cells, or PBMCs. Deeply sampled blood TCRbeta repertoires from subjects exposed to, actively infected with, or recovered from COVID-19 were included in the dataset. A freely available public database, intended as a resource for researchers studying the immune response to SARS-CoV-2, is where the repertoires were released. The samples were drawn from the first 160 participants of the ongoing ImmuneRACE study and from 1,254 subjects provided by 6 global collaborators. Nearly every sample came with metadata listing a de-identified subject ID, COVID-19 status, age in years and sex. HLA class I and class II types, where available, came from metadata supplied by the sample provider rather than from assay-based typing. Points the paper makes about the study in general: How much clinical and demographic metadata was included differed by source and by participant, and the metadata was provided uncurated.

Concerning this clone itself: No cognate antigen has been identified for it. Base qualities are not recorded, but no much larger clone differs from it by a single base.

The immunoSEQ Assay, a bias-controlled multiplex PCR, was used to amplify TCRbeta CDR3 regions from genomic DNA. As for the authors' bioinformatics: The number of nucleated cells in each sample was estimated by amplification of reference gene primers within the assay. Sequence reads were collapsed and filtered to measure the absolute abundance of every unique TCRbeta CDR3 rearrangement. For each sample, productive Simpson clonality was calculated by taking the square root of Simpson's diversity index across productive rearrangements. TCRdb's version of the immuneACCESS table is confined to in-frame rearrangements and falls short of the full clone set. An unresolved V gene accounts for under half of the shortfall where checked; the remainder is of unknown origin. V, J and clone size are those of that table, while D and trimming were read from the DNA. The sample table shows roughly 240,000 clones, and just under 90% are seen once. The ten most abundant clones make up around 0.87% of the sample.

From V the trimming removes 5 bases and from J it removes 6 bases, while the gene matches leave 10 bases of the junction unaccounted for. Reading the germline V gene gives CDR1 MDHEN and CDR2 SYDVKM. Including cysteine and phenylalanine, the CDR3 has 15 amino acids. The entry retains the CDR3 DNA only, 45 bases that are in frame from base 1. Enrolling through a virtual design, the prospective study's participants ranged in age from about 18 to 89 years and lived across approximately 25 United States geographic areas. Cohort assignment in the prospective study relied on participant-reported clinical history from a screening survey and a study questionnaire. A participant counted as exposed if, within 2 weeks of entering the study, that participant had been in contact with someone who had a PCR-confirmed or clinician-diagnosed COVID-19 case. Each participant in the prospective study had whole blood, serum and a nasopharyngeal or oropharyngeal swab collected by mobile phlebotomists. Over an approximately two-month period, participants in the prospective study had the option of providing additional blood draws and questionnaires. Blood samples from the prospective study were shipped frozen or at room temperature prior to DNA extraction.

This clonotype was obtained from a man aged 50 to 60 who had been exposed to COVID-19. Source material: PBMCs or T cells enriched from blood (not recorded which). In this chain, TRBV28 is recombined with TRBJ1-1, with 9 central nucleotides matching TRBD1. The CDR3 reads CASSTATGGAPEAFF. The nucleotide sequence reads as follows: TGTGCCAGCAGTACAGCAACAGGGGGCGCACCTGAAGCTTTCTTT.